This passage covers 8 T cell receptor beta chains from one sample sequenced in a study of CD8 T cells in Susac syndrome. Random-hexamer reverse transcription was applied to roughly 0.45 to 1 ug RNA. Via MiXCR, TCRdb re-called the immunoSEQ multiplex PCR reads, giving one row per CDR3 protein. This table holds 110,000 or so distinct CDR3 sequences, around 90% found once. The specimen sequenced was CD4+ T cells from PBMCs. Source of these receptors: a human donor in good health.

J is TRBJ1-5 and V is TRBV5-4, with unresolved D. CDR1 is SGHNT, CDR2 YYREEE, per germline (reference sequence). The V and J ends lost 7 bases and 5 bases respectively, with 13 bases between them. The CDR3 totals 13 residues. The CDR3 region is CASSIPGDQPQHF. As DNA, the CDR3 is TGTGCCAGCTCAATCCCCGGTGATCAGCCCCAGCATTTT. Supplemented by reference TRBV5-4 and TRBJ1-5, the full variable domain reads ETGVTQSPTHLIKTRGQQVTLRCSSQSGHNTVSWYQQALGQGPQFIFQYYREEENGRGNFPPRFSGLQFPNYSSELNVNALELDDSALYLCASSIPGDQPQHFGDGTRLSIL.

The chain has TRBV5-1 and TRBJ1-2, with a weak D call TRBD1 (6 bases). V shed 2 bases and J shed 5 bases, with 10 bases lying between them. Germline loops: CDR1 SGHRS, CDR2 YFSETQ. The CDR3 has 13 residues. CDR3 coding DNA: TGCGCCAGCAGCTTCGGACAGTTGTATGGCTACACCTTC. Protein product: CASSFGQLYGYTF.

The rearrangement uses TRBV7-9 and TRBJ2-5; 13 bases match TRBD2. V gave up 5 bases and J gave up 1 base; unmatched junction bases: 4. This CDR3 has 16 residues. Germline values: CDR1 SEHNR, CDR2 FQNEAQ (reference sequence). CDR3 sequence (DNA): TGTGCCAGCAGCGCTGGGACTAGCGGGGTCCAAGAGACCCAGTACTTC. This translates into CASSAGTSGVQETQYF.

The chain carries TRBV6-2 or TRBV6-3 and TRBJ1-2; no firm D call. The CDR3 runs 13 residues. Looked up from germline, CDR1 is MNHEY and CDR2 is SVGEGT. The V end was cut by 2 bases, the J end by 2 bases, with 6 bases between. In DNA form, the CDR3 reads TGTGCCAGCAGTTACATCGGGAACTATGGCTACACCTTC. Protein: CASSYIGNYGYTF.

The rearrangement joins TRBV2 to TRBJ2-2, with 12 bases lining up with TRBD2. Trimming removed 6 bases from V and 5 bases from J; junction bases left unmatched: 7. Germline CDR1 and CDR2: SNHLY and FYNNEI. The CDR3 is made up of 16 amino acids. CDR3 in DNA: TGTGCCAGCAGGTCGACTAGCGGGAGTGGGACCGGGGAGCTGTTTTTT. Translation: CASRSTSGSGTGELFF.

The CDR3 nucleotides read TGTGCCAGCAGCTTATTATGGAGGGACACTGAAGCTTTCTTT. It translates to CASSLLWRDTEAFF. The chain is built from TRBV7-6 and TRBJ1-1, with unresolved D. From germline, CDR1 is SGHVS and CDR2 FNYEAQ. This CDR3 contains 14 residues. V lost 2 bases and J 3 bases, leaving 10 bases between the germline ends.

The chain combines TRBV9 with TRBJ1-1, with no clear D. The CDR3 loop spans 15 amino acids. The ends were cut back, 0 bases at V and 0 bases at J, with 9 bases in the middle. Per germline, CDR1 SGDLS and CDR2 YYNGEE. CDR3 loop: CASSVGGTLNTEAFF. DNA for the CDR3: TGTGCCAGCAGCGTAGGTGGCACACTGAACACTGAAGCTTTCTTT.

This chain connects TRBV6-2 or TRBV6-3 to TRBJ2-1; 10 nucleotides agree with TRBD1. The CDR3 covers 17 residues. Per germline, CDR1 MNHEY and CDR2 SVGEGT. Trimming at V came to 0 bases and at J to 5 bases, leaving 7 bases not matched to a gene. The CDR3, as DNA: TGTGCCAGCAGTTACTCTACCGGGACAGGGGTTAACAATGAGCAGTTCTTC. It yields the protein CASSYSTGTGVNNEQFF.